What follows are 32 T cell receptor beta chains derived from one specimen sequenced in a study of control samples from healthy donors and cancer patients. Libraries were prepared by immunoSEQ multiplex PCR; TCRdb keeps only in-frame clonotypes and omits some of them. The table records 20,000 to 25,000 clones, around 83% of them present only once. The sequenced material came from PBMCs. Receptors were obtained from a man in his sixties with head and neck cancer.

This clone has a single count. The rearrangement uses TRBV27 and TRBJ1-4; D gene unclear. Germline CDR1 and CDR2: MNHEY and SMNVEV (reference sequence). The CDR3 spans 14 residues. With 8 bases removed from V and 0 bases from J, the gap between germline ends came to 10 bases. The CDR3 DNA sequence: TGTGCCAGCTCGGACCGATCAACTAATGAAAAACTGTTTTTT. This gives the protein CASSDRSTNEKLFF.

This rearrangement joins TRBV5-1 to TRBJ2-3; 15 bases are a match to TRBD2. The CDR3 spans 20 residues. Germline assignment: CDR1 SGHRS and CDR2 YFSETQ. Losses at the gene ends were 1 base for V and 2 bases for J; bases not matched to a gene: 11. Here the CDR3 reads CASSLISVGLAGGYTDTQYF. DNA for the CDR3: TGCGCCAGCAGCTTGATCTCGGTGGGACTAGCGGGGGGATACACAGATACGCAGTATTTT.

The CDR3 sequence is CASSSSDTSGNTIYF. CDR3 coding DNA: TGTGCCAGCAGCTCCTCGGACACCTCTGGAAACACCATATATTTT. The chain links TRBV11-3 to TRBJ1-3; a possible D gene is TRBD1 (5 bases). V lost 4 bases and J lost 0, with 10 bases in between. From germline, CDR1 is SGHNT and CDR2 YENEEA. This CDR3 contains 15 residues.

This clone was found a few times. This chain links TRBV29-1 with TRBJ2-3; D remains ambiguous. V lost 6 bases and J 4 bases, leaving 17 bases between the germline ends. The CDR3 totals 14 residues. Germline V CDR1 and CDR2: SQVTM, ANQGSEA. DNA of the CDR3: TGCAGCGTGCCGCGTGGCTACACGGCAGATACGCAGTATTTT. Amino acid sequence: CSVPRGYTADTQYF.

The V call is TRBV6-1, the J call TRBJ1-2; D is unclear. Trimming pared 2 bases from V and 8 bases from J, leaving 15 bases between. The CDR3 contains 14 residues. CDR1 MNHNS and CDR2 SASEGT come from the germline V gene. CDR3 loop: CASSESGRYSGYTF. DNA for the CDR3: TGTGCCAGCAGTGAATCTGGACGCTATAGCGGCTACACCTTC.

The DNA for the CDR3 is TGTGCCAGCAGTCCCGAATTTAGCGCTGGGCCCCAGCATTTT. It yields the protein CASSPEFSAGPQHF. This sequence joins TRBV6-1 and TRBJ1-5; D gene uncertain. The V gene lost 5 bases and the J gene lost 9 bases, with 17 bases spanning the gap. Germline loops: CDR1 MNHNS, CDR2 SASEGT. The CDR3 consists of 14 residues.

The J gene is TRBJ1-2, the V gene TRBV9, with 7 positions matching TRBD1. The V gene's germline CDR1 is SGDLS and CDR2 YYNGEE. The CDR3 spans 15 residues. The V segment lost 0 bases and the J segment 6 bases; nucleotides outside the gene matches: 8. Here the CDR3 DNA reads TGTGCCAGCAGCGTAGTCGTAGAGGGGGCGCATGGCTACACCTTC. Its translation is CASSVVVEGAHGYTF.

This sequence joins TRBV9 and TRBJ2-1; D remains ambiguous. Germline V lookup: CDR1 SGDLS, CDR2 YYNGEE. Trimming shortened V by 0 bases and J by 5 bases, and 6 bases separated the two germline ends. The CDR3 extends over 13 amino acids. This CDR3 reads CASSVGRNNEQFF. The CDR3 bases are TGTGCCAGCAGCGTAGGCAGAAACAATGAGCAGTTCTTC.

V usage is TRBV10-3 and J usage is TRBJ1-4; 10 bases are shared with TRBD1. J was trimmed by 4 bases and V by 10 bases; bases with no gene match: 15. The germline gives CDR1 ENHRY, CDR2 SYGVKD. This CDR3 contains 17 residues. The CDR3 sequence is CATRGDRGRINNEKLFF. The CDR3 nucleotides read TGTGCCACCCGGGGGGACAGGGGAAGGATCAATAATGAAAAACTGTTTTTT.

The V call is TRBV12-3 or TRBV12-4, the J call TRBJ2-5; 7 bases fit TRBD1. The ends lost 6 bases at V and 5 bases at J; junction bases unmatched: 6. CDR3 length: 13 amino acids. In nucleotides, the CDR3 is TGTGCCAGCAGCTCACAGGGGTGGGAGACCCAGTACTTC. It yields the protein CASSSQGWETQYF.

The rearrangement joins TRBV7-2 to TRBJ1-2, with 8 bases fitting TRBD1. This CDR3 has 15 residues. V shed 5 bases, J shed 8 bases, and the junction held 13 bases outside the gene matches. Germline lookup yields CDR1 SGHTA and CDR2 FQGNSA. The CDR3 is CASSPSGQAGRGYTF. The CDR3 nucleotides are TGTGCCAGCAGCCCCTCGGGACAGGCGGGGCGGGGCTACACCTTC.

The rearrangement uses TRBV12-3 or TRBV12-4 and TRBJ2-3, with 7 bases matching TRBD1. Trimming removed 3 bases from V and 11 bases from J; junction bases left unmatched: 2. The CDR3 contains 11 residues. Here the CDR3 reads CASSFRDRQYF. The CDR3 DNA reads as TGTGCCAGCAGTTTCAGGGACAGGCAGTATTTT.

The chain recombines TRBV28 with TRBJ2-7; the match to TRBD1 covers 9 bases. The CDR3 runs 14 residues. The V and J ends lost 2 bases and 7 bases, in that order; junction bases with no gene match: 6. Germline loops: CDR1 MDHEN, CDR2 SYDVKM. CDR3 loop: CASSLRDREGEQYF. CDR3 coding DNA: TGTGCCAGCAGTTTACGGGACAGGGAGGGTGAGCAGTACTTC. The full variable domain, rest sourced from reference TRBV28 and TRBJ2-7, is DVKVTQSSRYLVKRTGEKVFLECVQDMDHENMFWYRQDPGLGLRLIYFSYDVKMKEKGDIPEGYSVSREKKERFSLILESASTNQTSMYLCASSLRDREGEQYFGPGTRLTVT.

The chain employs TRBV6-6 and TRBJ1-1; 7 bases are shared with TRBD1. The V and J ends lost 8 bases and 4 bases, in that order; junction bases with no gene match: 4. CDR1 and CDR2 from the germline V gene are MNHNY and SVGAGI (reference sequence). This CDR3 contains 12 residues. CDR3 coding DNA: TGTGCCAGCTCAGGGGGACTCACTGAAGCTTTCTTT. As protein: CASSGGLTEAFF.

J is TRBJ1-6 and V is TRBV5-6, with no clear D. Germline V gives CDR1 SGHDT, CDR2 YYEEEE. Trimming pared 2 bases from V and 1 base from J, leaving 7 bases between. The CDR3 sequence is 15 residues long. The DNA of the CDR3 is TGTGCCAGCAGCTTAGGAGGTTCCTATAATTCACCCCTCCACTTT. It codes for CASSLGGSYNSPLHF.

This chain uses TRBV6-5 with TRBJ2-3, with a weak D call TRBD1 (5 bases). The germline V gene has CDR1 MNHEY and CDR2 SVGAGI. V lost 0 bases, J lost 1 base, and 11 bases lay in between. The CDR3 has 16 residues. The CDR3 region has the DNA TGTGCCAGCAGTTACTCGAGTTTGGGGCGCACAGATACGCAGTATTTT. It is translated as CASSYSSLGRTDTQYF.

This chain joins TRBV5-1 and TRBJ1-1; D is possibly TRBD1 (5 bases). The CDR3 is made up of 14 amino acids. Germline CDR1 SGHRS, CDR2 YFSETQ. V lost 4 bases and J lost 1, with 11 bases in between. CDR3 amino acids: CASSRGESNTEAFF. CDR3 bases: TGCGCCAGCAGCAGGGGCGAGTCGAACACTGAAGCTTTCTTT.

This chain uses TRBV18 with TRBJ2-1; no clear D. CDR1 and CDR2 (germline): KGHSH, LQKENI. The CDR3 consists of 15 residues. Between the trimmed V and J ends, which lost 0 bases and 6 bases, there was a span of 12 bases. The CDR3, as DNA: TGTGCCAGCTCACCACCTTTCAATTTAGCCAATGAGCAGTTCTTC. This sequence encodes CASSPPFNLANEQFF.

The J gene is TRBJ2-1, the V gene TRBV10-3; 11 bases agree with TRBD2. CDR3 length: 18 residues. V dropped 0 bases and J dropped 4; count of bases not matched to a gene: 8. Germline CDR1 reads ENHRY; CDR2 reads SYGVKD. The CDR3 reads CAISESGLAGGIYNEQFF. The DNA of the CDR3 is TGTGCCATCAGTGAGTCGGGGTTAGCGGGAGGGATATACAATGAGCAGTTCTTC.

In nucleotides, the CDR3 is TGTGCCAGCAGTTTATACGGGACTGGGAATTCACCCCTCCACTTT. Translation gives CASSLYGTGNSPLHF. V and J are TRBV27 and TRBJ1-6; possibly TRBD1 for D (5 bases). The ends were cut back, 1 base at V and 7 bases at J, with 11 bases in the middle. CDR1 is MNHEY and CDR2 is SMNVEV in the germline V gene (reference sequence). This CDR3 is 15 amino acids long.

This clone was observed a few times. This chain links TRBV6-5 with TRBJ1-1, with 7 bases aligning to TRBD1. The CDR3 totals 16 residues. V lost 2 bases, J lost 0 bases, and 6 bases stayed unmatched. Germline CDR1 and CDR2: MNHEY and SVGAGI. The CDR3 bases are TGTGCCAGCAGTTACGGGAACAGGGGCTTGAACACTGAAGCTTTCTTT. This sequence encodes CASSYGNRGLNTEAFF.

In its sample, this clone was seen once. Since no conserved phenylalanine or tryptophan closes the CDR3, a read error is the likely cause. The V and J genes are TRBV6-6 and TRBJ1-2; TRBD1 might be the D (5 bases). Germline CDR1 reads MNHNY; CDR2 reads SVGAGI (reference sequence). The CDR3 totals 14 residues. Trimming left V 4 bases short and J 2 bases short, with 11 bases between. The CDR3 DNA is TGTGCCAGCAGTTCCCTGACAGAAAACTATGGCTACACCCTC. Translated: CASSSLTENYGYTL.

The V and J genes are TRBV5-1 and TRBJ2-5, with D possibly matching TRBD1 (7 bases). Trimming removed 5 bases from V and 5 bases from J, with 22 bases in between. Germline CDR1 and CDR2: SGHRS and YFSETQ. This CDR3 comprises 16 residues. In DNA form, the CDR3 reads TGCGCCAGCAGGGAGGGCACCGGGACAGCGACCGAGACCCAGTACTTC. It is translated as CASREGTGTATETQYF.

In DNA form, the CDR3 reads TGTGCCAGCAGCTTGATGGGAAATGAAAAACTGTTTTTT. As protein: CASSLMGNEKLFF. The V and J genes are TRBV5-4 and TRBJ1-4; D uncertain. Germline-derived CDR1 and CDR2 are SGHNT and YYREEE (reference sequence). V lost 1 base and J 5 bases, leaving 6 bases between the germline ends. The CDR3 is made up of 13 amino acids.

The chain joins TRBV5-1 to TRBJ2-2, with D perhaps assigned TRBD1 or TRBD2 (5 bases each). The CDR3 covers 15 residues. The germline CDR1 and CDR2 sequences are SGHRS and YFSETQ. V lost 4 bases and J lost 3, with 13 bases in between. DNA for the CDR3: TGCGCCAGCAGCCCGGGGCCTTTTGACACCGGGGAGCTGTTTTTT. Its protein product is CASSPGPFDTGELFF.

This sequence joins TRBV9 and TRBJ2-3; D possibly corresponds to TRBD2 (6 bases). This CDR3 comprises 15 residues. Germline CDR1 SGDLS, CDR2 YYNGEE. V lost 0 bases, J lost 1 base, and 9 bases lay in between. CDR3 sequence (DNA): TGTGCCAGCAGCGTAGGTTGGGGGGGCACAGATACGCAGTATTTT. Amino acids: CASSVGWGGTDTQYF.

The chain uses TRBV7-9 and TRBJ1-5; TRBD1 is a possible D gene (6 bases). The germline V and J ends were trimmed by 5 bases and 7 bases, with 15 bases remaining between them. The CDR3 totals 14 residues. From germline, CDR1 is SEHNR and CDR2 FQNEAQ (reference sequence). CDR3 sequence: CASSPGGARQPQHF. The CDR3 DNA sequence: TGTGCCAGCAGCCCGGGGGGGGCAAGACAGCCCCAGCATTTT.

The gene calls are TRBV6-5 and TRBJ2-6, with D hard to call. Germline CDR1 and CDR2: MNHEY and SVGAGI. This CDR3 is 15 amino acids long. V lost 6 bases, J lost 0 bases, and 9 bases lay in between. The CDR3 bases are TGTGCCAGCAGGAAGACTGGCTCTGGGGCCAACGTCCTGACTTTC. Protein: CASRKTGSGANVLTF.

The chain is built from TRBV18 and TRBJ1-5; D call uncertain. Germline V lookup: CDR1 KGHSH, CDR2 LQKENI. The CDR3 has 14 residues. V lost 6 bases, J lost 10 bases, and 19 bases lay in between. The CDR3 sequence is CASSDAWAGEPQHF. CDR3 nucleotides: TGTGCCAGCTCTGATGCTTGGGCAGGAGAACCCCAGCATTTT.

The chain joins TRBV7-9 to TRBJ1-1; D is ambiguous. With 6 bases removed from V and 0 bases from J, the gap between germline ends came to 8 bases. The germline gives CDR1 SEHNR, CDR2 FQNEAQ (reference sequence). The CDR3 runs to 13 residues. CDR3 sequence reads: CASSLSMNTEAFF. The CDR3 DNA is TGTGCCAGCAGTCTCTCCATGAACACTGAAGCTTTCTTT.

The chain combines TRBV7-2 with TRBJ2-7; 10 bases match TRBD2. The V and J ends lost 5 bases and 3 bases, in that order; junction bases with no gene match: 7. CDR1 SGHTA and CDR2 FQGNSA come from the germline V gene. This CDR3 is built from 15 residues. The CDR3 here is CASSAVAGGDYEQYF. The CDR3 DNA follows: TGTGCCAGCAGCGCCGTAGCGGGGGGCGACTACGAGCAGTACTTC.

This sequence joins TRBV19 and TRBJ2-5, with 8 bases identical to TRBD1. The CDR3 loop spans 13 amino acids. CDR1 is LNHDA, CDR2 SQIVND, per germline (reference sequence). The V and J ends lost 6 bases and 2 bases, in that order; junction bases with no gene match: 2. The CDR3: CASSRQGQETQYF. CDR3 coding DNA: TGTGCCAGTAGCAGACAGGGGCAAGAGACCCAGTACTTC.